This entry features one T cell receptor (beta chain) sequence. This entry belongs to a study of blood T cell repertoires in COVID-19. For the study at large: Specimens from acute and convalescent COVID-19 originated in the United States, Italy and Spain. Sample material is recorded as cDNA or gDNA derived from T cells, B-cell-depleted T cells, or PBMCs.

Original analysis: Amplification of reference gene primers was used by the study to estimate nucleated cell counts. The protocol was immunoSEQ multiplex PCR, while the TCRdb copy is restricted to in-frame clones and leaves out a portion. Clonal size and the V and J genes are those of that table, whereas D and trimming came from the DNA. Of a few hundred thousand clones in the sample, roughly 88% were seen once. The CDR3 sequence is 16 residues long. Germline lookup yields CDR1 SGHDT and CDR2 YYEEEE. V was pared by 4 bases and J by 3 bases, with 20 bases between. The specimen sequenced was peripheral blood. This rearrangement joins TRBV5-6 to TRBJ2-7; TRBD1 might be the D (6 bases). The sequence was collected from a woman aged 40 to 50 who had recovered from COVID-19. The CDR3 here is CASSLTFKQGSYEQYF. In DNA, the CDR3 is TGTGCCAGCAGCCTAACTTTTAAACAGGGTAGCTACGAGCAGTACTTC.